These 16 T cell receptor beta chains originate from one sample sequenced in a study of T cell responses to AZD1222 COVID-19 vaccine (dated by TCRdb to about 2021). This specimen's time point label, interpreted: about 28 days (+/-7) after the second vaccine dose. Receptor libraries were prepared by the immunoSEQ multiplex PCR assay. TCRdb stores this immuneACCESS table with in-frame sequences only. Part of the clones is absent; in the studies checked, under half of the shortfall reflects unresolved V genes, and no reason is known for the rest. The sample table lists tens of thousands of clones, 90% to 95% of them with a count of one. Of the sample, roughly 3.1% is held by the ten largest clones. Sequences were derived from peripheral blood, sampled 28 days after the second AZD1222 dose. The receptors derive from an adult who received the AZD1222 COVID-19 vaccine.

V gene TRBV6-5 combines with J gene TRBJ2-7, with D hard to call. V gave up 4 bases and J gave up 3 bases, with 4 bases separating them. The CDR3 is made up of 11 amino acids. Germline V gene sequence: CDR1 MNHEY, CDR2 SVGAGI. CDR3 coding DNA: TGTGCCAGCAGTTTTAACTACGAGCAGTACTTC. Translated: CASSFNYEQYF.

The J gene is TRBJ2-2, the V gene TRBV6-5; 9 bases match TRBD1. In germline, CDR1 is MNHEY, CDR2 SVGAGI. Trimming at V came to 4 bases and at J to 0 bases, leaving 3 bases not matched to a gene. The CDR3 loop spans 16 amino acids. In DNA, the CDR3 is TGTGCCAGCAGTTCCAGGACAGGGGCGAACACCGGGGAGCTGTTTTTT. As protein: CASSSRTGANTGELFF.

The chain recombines TRBV6-5 with TRBJ2-3; possibly TRBD2 for D (5 bases). This CDR3 region has 15 residues. V lost 4 bases and J 3 bases, leaving 14 bases between the germline ends. Germline values: CDR1 MNHEY, CDR2 SVGAGI. The CDR3 region is CASSLTRSGTDTQYF. CDR3 bases: TGTGCCAGCAGTTTAACCCGGTCGGGGACAGATACGCAGTATTTT.

This chain uses TRBV10-3 with TRBJ1-1; D is possibly TRBD1 (5 bases). The CDR3 sequence is 13 residues long. Trimming stripped 6 bases from V and 1 base from J, with 9 bases between. Germline assignment: CDR1 ENHRY and CDR2 SYGVKD. The CDR3 nucleotides are TGTGCCATCAGGGTCCAGGGGAACACTGAAGCTTTCTTT. This codes for CAIRVQGNTEAFF.

The chain uses TRBV27 and TRBJ1-1, with 8 bases identical to TRBD1. V gave up 2 bases and J gave up 6 bases; unmatched junction bases: 2. This CDR3 spans 13 amino acids. Looked up from germline, CDR1 is MNHEY and CDR2 is SMNVEV (reference sequence). Written as DNA, the CDR3 is TGTGCCAGCAGTTTAGGGACAGGCGCTGAAGCTTTCTTT. This sequence encodes CASSLGTGAEAFF.

This clone showed up just once. The rearrangement joins TRBV7-2 to TRBJ1-3; D possibly corresponds to TRBD1 (6 bases). CDR3 length equals 15 residues. Deletions cut 6 bases from V and 4 bases from J, with 16 bases between. Germline lookup yields CDR1 SGHTA and CDR2 FQGNSA. CDR3 in amino acids: CASSSALGGGNTIYF. The CDR3 nucleotides read TGTGCCAGCAGTTCCGCCTTAGGGGGGGGAAACACCATATATTTT.

This clone was picked up one time. The chain uses TRBV29-1 and TRBJ2-3, with D hard to call. The V end lost 3 bases, the J end lost 0 bases, and 10 bases lay between the germline ends. CDR1 and CDR2 from the germline V gene are SQVTM and ANQGSEA. CDR3 length: 14 residues. The CDR3 bases are TGCAGCGTTGAGCGCGTTTCTAGCACAGATACGCAGTATTTT. It translates to CSVERVSSTDTQYF.

This rearrangement joins TRBV5-1 to TRBJ1-6; D ambiguous. The CDR3 length is 14 residues. CDR1 and CDR2 from the germline V gene are SGHRS and YFSETQ. Trimming took 4 bases from V and 8 from J, leaving 13 bases between them. CDR3 sequence (DNA): TGCGCCAGCAGCCTGGACCGACGGGATTCACCCCTCCACTTT. It yields the protein CASSLDRRDSPLHF.

The chain recombines TRBV2 with TRBJ1-6; 7 positions agree with TRBD1. CDR3 size: 13 residues. Germline CDR1 and CDR2: SNHLY and FYNNEI. Losses at the gene ends were 6 bases for V and 9 bases for J; bases not matched to a gene: 5. In DNA form, the CDR3 reads TGTGCCAGCAGGAGAACAGGGGCTTCACCCCTCCACTTT. Encoded protein: CASRRTGASPLHF.

This sequence joins TRBV28 and TRBJ1-5; D gene ambiguous. CDR1 MDHEN and CDR2 SYDVKM come from the germline V gene. Trimming left V 6 bases short and J 1 base short, with 13 bases between. The CDR3 sequence is 15 residues long. The CDR3 sequence is CASRQAGSSNQPQHF. The CDR3 DNA reads as TGTGCCAGCAGGCAAGCGGGGAGCAGCAATCAGCCCCAGCATTTT.

The gene calls are TRBV2 and TRBJ1-1; maybe TRBD1 (5 bases). The V end lost 7 bases, the J end lost 3 bases, and 15 bases lay between the germline ends. Germline V gene sequence: CDR1 SNHLY, CDR2 FYNNEI. There are 14 residues in the CDR3. CDR3 protein: CASKGNRGDTEAFF. The CDR3 region has the DNA TGTGCCAGCAAGGGTAATCGGGGGGACACTGAAGCTTTCTTT.

The J gene is TRBJ2-7, the V gene TRBV7-9, with 9 bases aligning to TRBD1. Germline values: CDR1 SEHNR, CDR2 FQNEAQ (reference sequence). The V and J ends lost 4 bases and 5 bases, in that order; junction bases with no gene match: 18. The CDR3 spans 18 residues. The CDR3 coding sequence is TGTGCCAGCAGCTCGAATAGGGGTATAGGACAGGGGCGCAACGAGCAGTACTTC. It yields the protein CASSSNRGIGQGRNEQYF.

The CDR3 DNA reads TGTGCCAGCAGCCCCTCCGGTGAGTATCAGCCCCAGCATTTT. Amino acid sequence: CASSPSGEYQPQHF. The chain joins TRBV6-6 to TRBJ1-5; no clear D. CDR3 length: 14 residues. Germline CDR1 reads MNHNY; CDR2 reads SVGAGI (reference sequence). The germline V and J ends were trimmed by 6 bases and 5 bases, with 14 bases remaining between them.

The chain is built from TRBV6-5 and TRBJ2-7; 8 bases line up with TRBD1. Germline lookup yields CDR1 MNHEY and CDR2 SVGAGI. J was trimmed by 0 bases and V by 1 base; bases with no gene match: 5. This CDR3 contains 16 residues. The DNA of the CDR3 is TGTGCCAGCAGTTACTGGACTACAGGGGGCTCCTACGAGCAGTACTTC. Translation gives CASSYWTTGGSYEQYF.

CDR3 in amino acids: CASSPRGVLDTQYF. CDR3 bases: TGTGCCAGCTCACCAAGAGGGGTATTAGATACGCAGTATTTT. The chain carries TRBV18 and TRBJ2-3; D is possibly TRBD1 or TRBD2 (5 bases each). The CDR3 covers 14 residues. Germline V gives CDR1 KGHSH, CDR2 LQKENI. Trimming removed 2 bases from V and 5 bases from J, with 11 bases in between.

This clone has a handful of counts. The gene calls are TRBV15 and TRBJ2-2; possibly TRBD1 for D (6 bases). CDR1 is LNHNV and CDR2 is YYDKDF in the germline V gene (reference sequence). Trimming left V 3 bases short and J 5 bases short, with 10 bases between. CDR3 length: 14 amino acids. The CDR3, as DNA: TGTGCCACCAGCAGCAGGGGAGAAACCGGGGAGCTGTTTTTT. Translation gives CATSSRGETGELFF.